A selection of T cell receptor beta chains follows, all from one sample in a study of shared clonotypes between healthy human individuals. TCRdb's copy holds only in-frame clones and misses some; the assay was immunoSEQ multiplex PCR. The sample shows approximately 700,000 clones, about three quarters of them seen only once. The sample comprised memory CD4+ T cells sorted from blood. The receptors stem from a woman younger than 45 in good health. Both conserved end residues are part of each CDR3. The D gene is left open where the match is weak. Size is omitted from some rows. Given values are once, few, many or a class for expanded clones.

d_call | j_call | clone_size | v_call | cdr3_nt | cdr3_aa
TRBD1 | TRBJ1-1 | - | TRBV27 | TGTGCCAGCAGTTTATCAGGTGCGGCAGGGGGAGCTTTCTTT | CASSLSGAAGGAFF
- | TRBJ2-5 | - | TRBV19 | TGTGCCAGTAGTCTCGGGATCTACCAAGAGACCCAGTACTTC | CASSLGIYQETQYF
- | TRBJ1-5 | - | TRBV2 | TGTGCCAGCAACCAAAGGAGGGATAGCAATCAGCCCCAGCATTTT | CASNQRRDSNQPQHF
TRBD2 | TRBJ2-1 | - | TRBV19 | TGTGCCAGTAGCATTACTAGCGGAACCTACAATGAGCAGTTCTTC | CASSITSGTYNEQFF
- | TRBJ1-1 | few | TRBV27 | TGTGCCAGCAAAGGCGGACAGAACACTGAAGCTTTCTTT | CASKGGQNTEAFF
- | TRBJ1-2 | once | TRBV5-1 | TGCGCCAGCAGCTTGGACGAGGGAGGGGGGCCCTATGGCTACACCTTC | CASSLDEGGGPYGYTF
- | TRBJ1-1 | - | TRBV5-1 | TGCGCCAGCAGTGGGACAACTCATACCGAAGCTTTCTTT | CASSGTTHTEAFF
- | TRBJ2-2 | - | TRBV27 | TGTGCCAGCAGTCTTGCTTGGGTAGCCGGGGAGCTGTTTTTT | CASSLAWVAGELFF
- | TRBJ2-1 | - | TRBV7-7 | TGTGCCAGCAGCTTGAACAGGGTCCCCCTGGATGAGCAGTTCTTC | CASSLNRVPLDEQFF
TRBD2 | TRBJ2-3 | - | TRBV5-1 | TGCGCCAGCAGCTTGTCCTTCTTGCGGGAGTGGTCAGATACGCAGTATTTT | CASSLSFLREWSDTQYF
TRBD2 | TRBJ2-3 | - | TRBV7-9 | TGTGCCAGCAGCCTTAGCGGGAGTGCTAGCACAGATACGCAGTATTTT | CASSLSGSASTDTQYF
- | TRBJ1-1 | - | TRBV6-6 | TGTGCCAGCAGGACTGATGTCATGAGTACTGAAGCTTTCTTT | CASRTDVMSTEAFF
TRBD1 | TRBJ2-2 | - | TRBV19 | TGTGCCAGTACCAAAGGACAGGGCCCGAACACCGGGGAGCTGTTTTTT | CASTKGQGPNTGELFF
- | TRBJ1-1 | once | TRBV28 | TGTGCCAGCAGTTTGTTTGTAGGAACTGAAGCTTTCTTT | CASSLFVGTEAFF
- | TRBJ2-5 | - | TRBV7-2 | TGTGCCAGCGGGAGCGGTGCCTTTCAAGAGACCCAGTACTTC | CASGSGAFQETQYF
- | TRBJ2-7 | - | TRBV21-1 | TGTGCCAGCACCATAGAAAGCGTCGAGCAGTACTTC | CASTIESVEQYF
TRBD1 | TRBJ1-2 | - | TRBV6-6 | TGTGCCAGCAGTTACAGGGACAGGTTTAGTGGCTACACCTTC | CASSYRDRFSGYTF
TRBD1 | TRBJ1-3 | - | TRBV2 | TGTGCCAGAGAGACAGGGACTTTTGGAAACACCATATATTTT | CARETGTFGNTIYF
- | TRBJ2-3 | - | TRBV28 | TGTGCCAGCAGGTTGGGTGGTAGCGGACGGGGGAGCACAGATACGCAGTATTTT | CASRLGGSGRGSTDTQYF
- | TRBJ2-7 | - | TRBV7-2 | TGTGCCAGCAGCCCACAAGTCTACGAGCAGTACTTC | CASSPQVYEQYF
- | TRBJ1-2 | - | TRBV7-9 | TGTGCCAGCAGTTCCACGGGGGACGGCTACACCTTC | CASSSTGDGYTF
- | TRBJ1-5 | - | TRBV5-1 | TGCGCCAGCAGCCCAGACAGCAATCAGCCCCAGCATTTT | CASSPDSNQPQHF
- | TRBJ2-7 | - | TRBV11-2 | TGTGCCAGCAGCTCCACAGGGCGTGAGCAGTACTTC | CASSSTGREQYF
TRBD2 | TRBJ2-3 | - | TRBV28 | TGTGCCAGCAGTTCCCCCGGGAGGCTGACAGATACGCAGTATTTT | CASSSPGRLTDTQYF
- | TRBJ2-7 | once | TRBV5-8 | TGTGCCAGCAGCCGTCGTGGCTACGAGCAGTACTTC | CASSRRGYEQYF
- | TRBJ2-2 | - | TRBV5-1 | TGCGCCAGCAGCTTGGGGCAGGACCAAGTACGGCCCGGGGAGCTGTTTTTT | CASSLGQDQVRPGELFF
- | TRBJ1-5 | - | TRBV7-2 | TGTGCCAGCAGCCCCCCAGGCGAGGCCCAGCATTTT | CASSPPGEAQHF
TRBD1 | TRBJ1-2 | many | TRBV19 | TGTGCCAGTAGTACCCAGGGGGTAGGCTATGGCTACACCTTC | CASSTQGVGYGYTF
- | TRBJ2-5 | - | TRBV5-1 | TGCGCCAGCAGCTTGGGGGAGCGGGAAGAGACCCAGTACTTC | CASSLGEREETQYF
- | TRBJ1-1 | - | TRBV27 | TGTGCCAGCAGTTTTTCGGCCGACGGCAGCACTGAAGCTTTCTTT | CASSFSADGSTEAFF
- | TRBJ2-3 | - | TRBV11-1 | TGTGCCAGCAGCCGAGGACGGGGCACAGATACGCAGTATTTT | CASSRGRGTDTQYF
TRBD1 | TRBJ2-7 | - | TRBV6-4 | TGTGCCAGCAGTGTACAGGGGTTCCAAGGCGAGCAGTACTTC | CASSVQGFQGEQYF
- | TRBJ2-1 | - | TRBV7-2 | TGTGCCAGCAGCTTATCTAGCGTCTACAATGAGCAGTTCTTC | CASSLSSVYNEQFF
TRBD1 | TRBJ2-5 | - | TRBV18 | TGTGCCAGCTCAGAACAGGGGCTCGAGGAGACCCAGTACTTC | CASSEQGLEETQYF
- | TRBJ2-5 | once | TRBV7-6 | TGTGCCAGCAGCGCGACACTAGCAGGGCAAGAGACCCAGTACTTC | CASSATLAGQETQYF
TRBD1 | TRBJ1-5 | - | TRBV25-1 | TGTGCCAGCAGTGAGCCGGGACAGGGGAATCAGCCCCAGCATTTT | CASSEPGQGNQPQHF
TRBD2 | TRBJ2-7 | few | TRBV5-5 | TGTGCCAGCAGCTTGGGAGCGGGAGGGCCTCTTGAGCAGTACTTC | CASSLGAGGPLEQYF
TRBD1 | TRBJ1-2 | - | TRBV4-2 | TGTGCCAGCAGCCAAGACGGAACGGGACAGGGGGCCGGTGGCTACACCTTC | CASSQDGTGQGAGGYTF
- | TRBJ2-7 | - | TRBV5-1 | TGCGCCAGCAGCCAACAATCCGGGACCCCCCTACGGGAGCAGTACTTC | CASSQQSGTPLREQYF
- | TRBJ1-1 | - | TRBV27 | TGTGCCAGCAGTTTTGAGTCAGGGCCGAAGTCTGAAGCTTTCTTT | CASSFESGPKSEAFF
- | TRBJ2-5 | few | TRBV7-9 | TGTGCCAGCAGCTTATCATGGACAGTAGAGACCCAGTACTTC | CASSLSWTVETQYF
TRBD2 | TRBJ2-7 | - | TRBV5-4 | TGTGCCAGCAGCATCGGACTAGCGGGTAACTACGAGCAGTACTTC | CASSIGLAGNYEQYF
TRBD2 | TRBJ2-7 | many | TRBV27 | TGTGCCAGCAGTTCCCAACGGACTAGCGGGAGGGTAACGCCGAGGTACGAGCAGTACTTC | CASSSQRTSGRVTPRYEQYF
TRBD2 | TRBJ2-1 | - | TRBV14 | TGTGCCAGCAGCCTCGGACTAGACAATGAGCAGTTCTTC | CASSLGLDNEQFF
- | TRBJ1-2 | few | TRBV18 | TGTGCCAGCTCATACAGGGACGGGGGCTACACCTTC | CASSYRDGGYTF
- | TRBJ2-1 | once | TRBV20-1 | TGCAGTGCTAGGAATAACAATGAGCAGTTCTTC | CSARNNNEQFF
TRBD1 | TRBJ2-3 | few | TRBV6-5 | TGTGCCAGCAGACAACCGACAGGGGGCACAGATACGCAGTATTTT | CASRQPTGGTDTQYF
- | TRBJ1-1 | - | TRBV19 | TGTGCCAGTAGTATATATCTCGTCGGCACTGAAGCTTTCTTT | CASSIYLVGTEAFF
- | TRBJ1-2 | - | TRBV7-9 | TGTGCCAGCAGCTTTGGATCGGGGGGACTCTATGGCTACACCTTC | CASSFGSGGLYGYTF
- | TRBJ1-2 | - | TRBV6-5 | TGTGCCAGCAGTTACGGGGGTTGGGGAGGCTACACCTTC | CASSYGGWGGYTF
- | TRBJ2-7 | - | TRBV28 | TGTGCCAGCAGTTTTGTAGAGACGGCCTACGAGCAGTACTTC | CASSFVETAYEQYF
- | TRBJ2-7 | many | TRBV6-4 | TGTGCCAGCGGCGGGGCTCCCCCGCTGACGAGGGAGCAGTACTTC | CASGGAPPLTREQYF